Each of the 18 T cell receptor beta chains below was sequenced from the same sample in a study of OX40 agonist ivuxolimab in advanced cancers. The assay was immunoSEQ multiplex PCR, and TCRdb's table has in-frame clones only and misses some. The table includes around 110,000 clones, about nine tenths detected once. The sample consisted of CD4+ or CD8+ T cells sorted from blood, taken in a trial of the OX40 agonist ivuxolimab. These receptors came from an adult with an advanced solid tumor such as melanoma, head and neck, liver or kidney cancer.

The chain carries TRBV10-1 and TRBJ2-4; D remains ambiguous. The CDR3 is 14 residues long. The V and J ends lost 0 bases and 6 bases respectively, with 9 bases between them. In germline, CDR1 is WNHNN, CDR2 SYGVQD (reference sequence). CDR3 loop: CASSESWVRNIQYF. The CDR3 nucleotides read TGCGCCAGCAGTGAGTCTTGGGTGAGAAACATTCAGTACTTC.

The chain links TRBV2 to TRBJ1-6; 7 nucleotides agree with TRBD1. The J segment lost 9 bases and the V segment lost 8 bases, leaving 7 bases of the junction unmatched. The germline V gene has CDR1 SNHLY and CDR2 FYNNEI. The CDR3 has 13 residues. The CDR3 reads CASEPQGTSPLHF. The CDR3 DNA is TGTGCCAGCGAGCCACAGGGGACTTCACCCCTCCACTTT.

Here the CDR3 DNA reads TGTGCCAGCAGCCCAGGACTAGCGGGGACCTACAATGAGCAGTTCTTC. Translated, it gives CASSPGLAGTYNEQFF. This chain links TRBV11-3 with TRBJ2-1, with 12 bases lining up with TRBD2. Germline lookup yields CDR1 SGHNT and CDR2 YENEEA. The J segment lost 2 bases and the V segment lost 5 bases, leaving 4 bases of the junction unmatched. The CDR3 has 16 residues.

This rearrangement joins TRBV9 to TRBJ2-3; D is perhaps TRBD1 (6 bases). Germline CDR1 and CDR2: SGDLS and YYNGEE. The CDR3 spans 16 residues. Trimming took off 4 bases at V and 2 bases at J, with 17 bases between the two ends. The CDR3 sequence: CASSRTRDIFTDTQYF. DNA for the CDR3: TGTGCCAGCAGCCGGACCCGGGACATATTCACAGATACGCAGTATTTT.

This clone was recorded a few times. Here the CDR3 DNA reads TGTGCCAGCAGTTTCCCGGGCGAGCAGTACTTC. Protein product: CASSFPGEQYF. This sequence joins TRBV6-5 and TRBJ2-7; D is undetermined. The CDR3 runs to 11 residues. Germline V CDR1 and CDR2: MNHEY, SVGAGI. With 4 bases removed from V and 6 bases from J, the gap between germline ends came to 7 bases.

The chain joins TRBV5-1 to TRBJ2-5; D is unresolved. In germline, CDR1 is SGHRS, CDR2 YFSETQ. The CDR3 is 14 amino acids. V lost 4 bases and J 5 bases, leaving 15 bases between the germline ends. CDR3 protein: CASSASTTSETQYF. The CDR3 DNA sequence: TGCGCCAGCAGCGCCTCGACCACCTCGGAGACCCAGTACTTC.

The rearrangement uses TRBV7-9 and TRBJ2-5; D is possibly TRBD1 (5 bases). The CDR3 has 16 amino acids. The V and J ends lost 3 bases and 5 bases respectively, with 19 bases between them. From germline, CDR1 is SEHNR and CDR2 FQNEAQ (reference sequence). The CDR3 DNA sequence: TGTGCCAGCAGCTTGGCCGTGGCAGGGATGGGGGAGACCCAGTACTTC. Its protein is CASSLAVAGMGETQYF.

The CDR3, as DNA: TGCGCCAGCAGCCAAGAGATTGGGGACACCAACAAAGCTTTCTTT. Residues: CASSQEIGDTNKAFF. The chain is built from TRBV4-1 and TRBJ1-1; possible D gene TRBD1, 6 bases. Trimming stripped 0 bases from V and 9 bases from J, with 17 bases between. The CDR3 has 15 amino acids. Germline V lookup: CDR1 MGHRA, CDR2 YSYEKL.

The V and J genes are TRBV18 and TRBJ1-2; D might be TRBD1 (5 bases). Germline lookup yields CDR1 KGHSH and CDR2 LQKENI. The CDR3 contains 13 residues. Trimming removed 6 bases at V and 5 bases at J, with 13 bases between. The CDR3 reads CASSTGEGYGYTF. In DNA form, the CDR3 reads TGTGCCAGCTCGACCGGGGAGGGGTATGGCTACACCTTC.

The V and J genes are TRBV11-3 and TRBJ2-7; 9 nucleotides line up with TRBD1. CDR1 SGHNT and CDR2 YENEEA come from the germline V gene. This CDR3 has 13 amino acids. Trimming cost V 3 bases and J 6 bases; bases outside gene matches: 3. CDR3 coding DNA: TGTGCCAGCAGCTTGGGACAGGGAGGCGAGCAGTACTTC. Its translation: CASSLGQGGEQYF.

The J gene is TRBJ2-6, the V gene TRBV30, with D unclear. Germline CDR1 and CDR2: GTSNPN and SVGIG (reference sequence). V was clipped by 0 bases and J by 0 bases, with 12 bases between them. The CDR3 runs 17 residues. Written as DNA, the CDR3 is TGTGCCTGGAGTGTCACCGTTGGTATCTCTGGGGCCAACGTCCTGACTTTC. Translating gives CAWSVTVGISGANVLTF.

V and J are TRBV7-3 and TRBJ1-6, with D hard to call. The CDR3 has 17 residues. The V gene's germline CDR1 is SGHTA and CDR2 FQGTGA. V was shortened by 1 base and J by 0 bases, with 10 bases between the two germline ends. CDR3 coding DNA: TGTGCCAGCAGCTTAAATCCGACGAGCTCCTATAATTCACCCCTCCACTTT. Translating gives CASSLNPTSSYNSPLHF.

The V gene is TRBV5-6, the J gene TRBJ2-1; 11 positions match TRBD2. The CDR3 is made up of 15 amino acids. V gave up 4 bases and J gave up 3 bases; unmatched junction bases: 3. Germline V CDR1 and CDR2: SGHDT, YYEEEE. CDR3 sequence: CASSVGLAGYNEQFF. In nucleotides, the CDR3 is TGTGCCAGCAGCGTCGGACTAGCGGGCTACAATGAGCAGTTCTTC.

V gene TRBV5-1 combines with J gene TRBJ2-5; possible D gene TRBD1, 6 bases. With 2 bases removed from V and 5 bases from J, the gap between germline ends came to 13 bases. The CDR3 extends over 14 amino acids. CDR1 and CDR2 (germline): SGHRS, YFSETQ. Here the CDR3 reads CASSLIVGGETQYF. The CDR3 nucleotides are TGCGCCAGCAGCTTAATTGTTGGGGGCGAGACCCAGTACTTC.

This chain connects TRBV9 to TRBJ1-2, with D perhaps TRBD1 (6 bases). Trimming took 2 bases from V and 8 from J, leaving 13 bases between them. In germline, CDR1 is SGDLS, CDR2 YYNGEE. CDR3 length: 13 residues. Here the CDR3 DNA reads TGTGCCAGCAGCGTTCGACAGGATGGGGGCTACACCTTC. This codes for CASSVRQDGGYTF.

The chain links TRBV7-2 to TRBJ1-4; no firm D call. This CDR3 has 14 residues. Germline-derived CDR1 and CDR2 are SGHTA and FQGNSA. V lost 5 bases to trimming and J lost 3 bases, with 10 bases between them. The DNA of the CDR3 is TGTGCCAGCAGCCCTCGGATGGCTAATGAAAAACTGTTTTTT. This codes for CASSPRMANEKLFF.

The chain carries TRBV10-3 and TRBJ1-5; D possibly corresponds to TRBD1 (5 bases). Trimming removed 0 bases from V and 7 bases from J, with 13 bases in between. The germline gives CDR1 ENHRY, CDR2 SYGVKD. CDR3 size: 15 residues. CDR3 amino acids: CAISESEGPGQPQHF. The CDR3 nucleotides read TGTGCCATCAGTGAGTCGGAGGGGCCCGGACAGCCCCAGCATTTT.

This clone is a singleton in its sample. The J gene is TRBJ2-5, the V gene TRBV4-3; a possible D gene is TRBD2 (5 bases). V lost 1 base and J lost 4, with 13 bases in between. Germline V gene lookup returns CDR1 LGHNA and CDR2 YSLEER. This CDR3 contains 15 residues. CDR3 protein: CASSQVVGGGETQYF. CDR3 nucleotide sequence: TGCGCCAGCAGCCAAGTTGTAGGAGGAGGAGAGACCCAGTACTTC.